There are a few counts of the clone carrying this T cell receptor (beta chain). The antigen is unknown. V lost 3 bases, J lost 3 bases, and 8 bases lay in between. This CDR3 has 13 residues. This specimen belongs to a study of T-cell memory formation after mild COVID-19. Study context: For the most part, TCR clusters were specific to one donor. Study-wide points: Researchers found some responding clones in pre-infection memory, a sign that cross-reactive memory joined.

MiXCR, applied by TCRdb to the 5' RACE reads, yields one record per CDR3 protein. This sample has roughly 550,000 distinct CDR3 sequences, with about a fifth found just once. The clonotype comes from an adult woman who had mild COVID-19 (a few samples of this study predate the infection). Cell type and time point are not known. The sequencing sample was made of PBMCs or a T cell subset sorted from them (not recorded which). V usage is TRBV12-3 or TRBV12-4 and J usage is TRBJ1-1, with unresolved D. The CDR3 here is CASSFRPDTEAFF. CDR3 bases: TGTGCCAGCAGTTTTCGACCAGACACTGAAGCTTTCTTT.